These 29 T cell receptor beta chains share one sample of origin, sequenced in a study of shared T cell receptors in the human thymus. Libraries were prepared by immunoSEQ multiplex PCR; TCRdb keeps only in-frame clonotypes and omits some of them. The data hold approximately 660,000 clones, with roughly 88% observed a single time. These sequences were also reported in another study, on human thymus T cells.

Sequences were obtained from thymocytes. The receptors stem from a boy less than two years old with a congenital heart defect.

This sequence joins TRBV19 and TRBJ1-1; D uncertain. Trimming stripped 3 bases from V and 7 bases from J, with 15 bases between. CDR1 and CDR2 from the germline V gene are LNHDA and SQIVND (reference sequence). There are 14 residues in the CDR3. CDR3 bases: TGTGCCAGTAGTATTCCCAGGTTTCGGGGTGAAGCTTTCTTT. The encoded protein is CASSIPRFRGEAFF. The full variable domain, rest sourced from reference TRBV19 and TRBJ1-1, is DGGITQSPKYLFRKEGQNVTLSCEQNLNHDAMYWYRQDPGQGLRLIYYSQIVNDFQKGDIAEGYSVSREKKESFPLTVTSAQKNPTAFYLCASSIPRFRGEAFFGQGTRLTVV.

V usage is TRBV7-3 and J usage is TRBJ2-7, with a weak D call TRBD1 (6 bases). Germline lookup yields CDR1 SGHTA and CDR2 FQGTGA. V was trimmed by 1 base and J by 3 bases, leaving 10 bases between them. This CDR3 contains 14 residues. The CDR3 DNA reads TGTGCCAGCAGCTTAATAGGGGGAGACTACGAGCAGTACTTC. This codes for CASSLIGGDYEQYF. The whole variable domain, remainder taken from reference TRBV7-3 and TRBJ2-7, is GAGVSQTPSNKVTEKGKYVELRCDPISGHTALYWYRQSLGQGPEFLIYFQGTGAADDSGLPNDRFFAVRPEGSVSTLKIQRTERGDSAVYLCASSLIGGDYEQYFGPGTRLTVT.

The CDR3 region is CAWKLPYQETQYF. The CDR3 DNA reads TGTGCCTGGAAACTCCCGTACCAAGAGACCCAGTACTTC. The chain recombines TRBV30 with TRBJ2-5; no definite D call. The CDR3 totals 13 residues. V gave up 4 bases and J gave up 0 bases, with 9 bases separating them. Per germline, CDR1 GTSNPN and CDR2 SVGIG (reference sequence).

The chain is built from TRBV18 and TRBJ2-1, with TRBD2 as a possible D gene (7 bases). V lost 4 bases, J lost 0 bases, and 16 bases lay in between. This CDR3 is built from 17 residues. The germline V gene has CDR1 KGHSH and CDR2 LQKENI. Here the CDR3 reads CASSLEGGQGSYNEQFF. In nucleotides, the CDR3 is TGTGCCAGCTCACTTGAGGGGGGGCAGGGCTCCTACAATGAGCAGTTCTTC.

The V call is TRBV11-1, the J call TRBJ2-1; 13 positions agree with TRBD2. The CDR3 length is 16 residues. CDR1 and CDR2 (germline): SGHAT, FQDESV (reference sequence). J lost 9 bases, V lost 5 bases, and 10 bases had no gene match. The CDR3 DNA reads TGTGCCAGCAGCCTGACCAGACTAGCGGGAGGAGGTGAGCAGTTCTTC. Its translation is CASSLTRLAGGGEQFF.

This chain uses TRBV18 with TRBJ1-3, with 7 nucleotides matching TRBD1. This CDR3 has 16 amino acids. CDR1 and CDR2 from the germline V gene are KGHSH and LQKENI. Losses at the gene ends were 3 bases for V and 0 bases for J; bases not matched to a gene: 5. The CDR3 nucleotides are TGTGCCAGCTCACCGACGACAGGGCCCTCTGGAAACACCATATATTTT. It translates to CASSPTTGPSGNTIYF.

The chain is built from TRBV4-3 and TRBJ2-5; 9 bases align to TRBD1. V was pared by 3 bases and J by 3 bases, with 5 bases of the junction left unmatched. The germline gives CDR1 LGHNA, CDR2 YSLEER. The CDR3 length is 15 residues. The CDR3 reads CASSHLRDREETQYF. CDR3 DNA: TGCGCCAGCAGCCACCTCCGGGACAGGGAAGAGACCCAGTACTTC.

The CDR3 region is CASGLLPGTPIKNTEAFF. DNA of the CDR3: TGTGCTAGTGGCCTTCTTCCCGGGACACCGATCAAGAACACTGAAGCTTTCTTT. The chain uses TRBV12-5 and TRBJ1-1, with D possibly matching TRBD1 (6 bases). V lost 6 bases to trimming and J lost 1 base, with 24 bases between them. Germline V gene sequence: CDR1 LGHNT, CDR2 FRNRAP. The CDR3 consists of 18 residues.

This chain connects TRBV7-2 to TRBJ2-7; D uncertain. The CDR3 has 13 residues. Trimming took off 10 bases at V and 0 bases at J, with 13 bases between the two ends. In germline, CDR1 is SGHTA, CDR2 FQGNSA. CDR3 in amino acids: CATTSAGSYEQYF. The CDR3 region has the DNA TGTGCCACGACTTCCGCTGGCTCCTACGAGCAGTACTTC. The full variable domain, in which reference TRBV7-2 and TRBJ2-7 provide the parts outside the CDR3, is GAGVSQSPSNKVTEKGKDVELRCDPISGHTALYWYRQSLGQGLEFLIYFQGNSAPDKSGLPSDRFSAERTGGSVSTLTIQRTQQEDSAVYLCATTSAGSYEQYFGPGTRLTVT.

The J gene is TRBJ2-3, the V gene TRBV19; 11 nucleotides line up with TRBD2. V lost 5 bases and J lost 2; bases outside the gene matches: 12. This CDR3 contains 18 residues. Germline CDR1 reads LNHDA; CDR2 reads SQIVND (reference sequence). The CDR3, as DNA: TGTGCCAGTAGTGCGCTAGCGGGAGGTGATGGGACCACAGATACGCAGTATTTT. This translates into CASSALAGGDGTTDTQYF. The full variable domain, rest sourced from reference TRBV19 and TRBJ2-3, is DGGITQSPKYLFRKEGQNVTLSCEQNLNHDAMYWYRQDPGQGLRLIYYSQIVNDFQKGDIAEGYSVSREKKESFPLTVTSAQKNPTAFYLCASSALAGGDGTTDTQYFGPGTRLTVL.

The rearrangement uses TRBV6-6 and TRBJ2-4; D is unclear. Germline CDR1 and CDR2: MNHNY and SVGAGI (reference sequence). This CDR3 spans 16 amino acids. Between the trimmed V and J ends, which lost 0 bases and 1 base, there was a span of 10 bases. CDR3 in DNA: TGTGCCAGCAGTTACTCCCCGTACAAGGCCAAAAACATTCAGTACTTC. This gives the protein CASSYSPYKAKNIQYF.

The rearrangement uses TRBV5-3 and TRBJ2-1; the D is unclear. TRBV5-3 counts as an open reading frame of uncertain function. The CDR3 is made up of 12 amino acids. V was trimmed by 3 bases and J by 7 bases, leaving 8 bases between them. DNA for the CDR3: TGTGCCAGAAGCTCAAGACTGAATGAGCAGTTCTTC. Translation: CARSSRLNEQFF.

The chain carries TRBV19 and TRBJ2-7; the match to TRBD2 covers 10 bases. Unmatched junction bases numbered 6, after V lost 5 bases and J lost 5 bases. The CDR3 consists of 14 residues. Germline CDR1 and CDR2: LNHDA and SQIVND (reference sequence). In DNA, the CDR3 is TGTGCCAGTAGTGGGCCTAGCGGGAGCCACGAGCAGTACTTC. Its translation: CASSGPSGSHEQYF.

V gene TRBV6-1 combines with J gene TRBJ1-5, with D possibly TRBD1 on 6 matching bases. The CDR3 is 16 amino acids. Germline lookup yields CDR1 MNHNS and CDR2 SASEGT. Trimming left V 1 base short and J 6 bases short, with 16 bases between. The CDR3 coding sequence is TGTGCCAGCAGTGAAGGGGGCAGGGGTGGCGGTCAGCCCCAGCATTTT. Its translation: CASSEGGRGGGQPQHF.

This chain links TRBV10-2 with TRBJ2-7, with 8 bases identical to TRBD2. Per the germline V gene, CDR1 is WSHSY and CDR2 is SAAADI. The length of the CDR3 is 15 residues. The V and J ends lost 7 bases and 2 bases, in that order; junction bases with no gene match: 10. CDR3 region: CASIFKTSAPYEQYF. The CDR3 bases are TGCGCCAGCATTTTCAAGACTAGCGCCCCCTACGAGCAGTACTTC.

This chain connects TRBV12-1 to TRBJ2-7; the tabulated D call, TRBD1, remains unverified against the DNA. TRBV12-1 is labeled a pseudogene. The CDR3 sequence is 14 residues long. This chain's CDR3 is CASSPDRGKDEQYF. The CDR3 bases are TGTGCCAGCAGCCCGGACAGGGGTAAGGACGAGCAGTACTTC.

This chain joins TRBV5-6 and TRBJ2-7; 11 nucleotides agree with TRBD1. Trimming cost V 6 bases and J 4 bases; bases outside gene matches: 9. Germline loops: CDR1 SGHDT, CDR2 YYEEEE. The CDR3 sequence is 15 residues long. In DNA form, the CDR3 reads TGTGCCAGCACCCCCCACCGGGACAGGGGGTACGAGCAGTACTTC. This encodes CASTPHRDRGYEQYF.

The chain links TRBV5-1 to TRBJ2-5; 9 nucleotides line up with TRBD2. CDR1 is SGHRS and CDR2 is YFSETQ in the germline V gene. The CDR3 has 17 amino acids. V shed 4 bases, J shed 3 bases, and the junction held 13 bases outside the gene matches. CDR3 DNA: TGCGCCAGCAGCGGGGGGGGCGGGAGGGCCACGGAAGAGACCCAGTACTTC. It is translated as CASSGGGGRATEETQYF. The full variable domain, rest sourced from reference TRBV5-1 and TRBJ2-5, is KAGVTQTPRYLIKTRGQQVTLSCSPISGHRSVSWYQQTPGQGLQFLFEYFSETQRNKGNFPGRFSGRQFSNSRSEMNVSTLELGDSALYLCASSGGGGRATEETQYFGPGTRLLVL.

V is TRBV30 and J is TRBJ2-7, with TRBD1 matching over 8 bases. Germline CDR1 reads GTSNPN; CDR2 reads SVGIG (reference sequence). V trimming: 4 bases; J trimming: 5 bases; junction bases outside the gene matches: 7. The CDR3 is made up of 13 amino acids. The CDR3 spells CAWTGQGADEQYF. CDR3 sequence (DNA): TGTGCCTGGACGGGGCAGGGGGCCGACGAGCAGTACTTC.

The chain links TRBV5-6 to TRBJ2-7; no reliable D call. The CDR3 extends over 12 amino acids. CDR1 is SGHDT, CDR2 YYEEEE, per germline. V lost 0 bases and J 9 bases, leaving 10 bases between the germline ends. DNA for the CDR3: TGTGCCAGCAGCTTGGGGCAAACCAGGCAGTACTTC. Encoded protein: CASSLGQTRQYF. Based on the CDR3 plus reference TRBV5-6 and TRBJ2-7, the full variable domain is DAGVTQSPTHLIKTRGQQVTLRCSPKSGHDTVSWYQQALGQGPQFIFQYYEEEERQRGNFPDRFSGHQFPNYSSELNVNALLLGDSALYLCASSLGQTRQYFGPGTRLTVT.

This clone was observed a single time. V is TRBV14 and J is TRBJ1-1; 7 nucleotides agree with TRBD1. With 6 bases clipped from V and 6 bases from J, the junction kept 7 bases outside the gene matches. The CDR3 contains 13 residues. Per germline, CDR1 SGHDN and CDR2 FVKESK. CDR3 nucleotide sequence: TGTGCCAGCAGGCCGACAGGGAGCGCTGAAGCTTTCTTT. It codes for CASRPTGSAEAFF.

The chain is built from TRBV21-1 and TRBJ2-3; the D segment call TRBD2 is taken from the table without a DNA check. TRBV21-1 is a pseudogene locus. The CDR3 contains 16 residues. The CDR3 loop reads CASSKGAGTSTDTQYF. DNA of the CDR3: TGTGCCAGCTCTAAAGGGGCGGGAACTAGCACAGATACGCAGTATTTT.

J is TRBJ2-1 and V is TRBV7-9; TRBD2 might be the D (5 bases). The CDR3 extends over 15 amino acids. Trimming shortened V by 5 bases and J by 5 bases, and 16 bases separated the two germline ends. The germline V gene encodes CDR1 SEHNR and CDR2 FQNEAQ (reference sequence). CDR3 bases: TGTGCCAGCAGCACCGGACTGGGCTTAAACAATGAGCAGTTCTTC. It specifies CASSTGLGLNNEQFF.

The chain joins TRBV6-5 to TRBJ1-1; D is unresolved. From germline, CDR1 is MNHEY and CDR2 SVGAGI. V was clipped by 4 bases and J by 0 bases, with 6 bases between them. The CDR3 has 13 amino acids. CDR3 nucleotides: TGTGCCAGCAGTTTCCTATTGAACACTGAAGCTTTCTTT. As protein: CASSFLLNTEAFF.

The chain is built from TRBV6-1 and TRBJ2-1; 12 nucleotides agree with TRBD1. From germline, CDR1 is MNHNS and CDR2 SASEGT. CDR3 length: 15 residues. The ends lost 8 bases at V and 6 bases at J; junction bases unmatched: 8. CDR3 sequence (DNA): TGTGCCAGCTCCATACCGGGACAGGGGGCCAATGAGCAGTTCTTC. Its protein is CASSIPGQGANEQFF.

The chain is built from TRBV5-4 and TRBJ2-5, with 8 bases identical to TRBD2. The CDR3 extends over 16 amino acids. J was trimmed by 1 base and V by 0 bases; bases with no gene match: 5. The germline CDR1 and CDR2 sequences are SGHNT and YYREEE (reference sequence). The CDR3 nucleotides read TGTGCCAGCAGCTTGGCCACTAGCGGACTCCAAGAGACCCAGTACTTC. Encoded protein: CASSLATSGLQETQYF.

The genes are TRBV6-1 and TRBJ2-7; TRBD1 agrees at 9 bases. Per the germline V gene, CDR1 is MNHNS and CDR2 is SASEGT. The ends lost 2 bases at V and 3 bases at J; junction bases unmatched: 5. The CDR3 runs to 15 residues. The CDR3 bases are TGTGCCAGCAGTGAACTCGGGACAGGGTTCTACGAGCAGTACTTC. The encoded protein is CASSELGTGFYEQYF.

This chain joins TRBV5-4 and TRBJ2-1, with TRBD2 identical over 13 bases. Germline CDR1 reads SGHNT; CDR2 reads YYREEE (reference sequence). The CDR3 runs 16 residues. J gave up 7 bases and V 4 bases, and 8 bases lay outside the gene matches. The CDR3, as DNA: TGTGCCAGCAGCCTAACCGGGACTAGCGGGAAAAATGAGCAGTTCTTC. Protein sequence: CASSLTGTSGKNEQFF.

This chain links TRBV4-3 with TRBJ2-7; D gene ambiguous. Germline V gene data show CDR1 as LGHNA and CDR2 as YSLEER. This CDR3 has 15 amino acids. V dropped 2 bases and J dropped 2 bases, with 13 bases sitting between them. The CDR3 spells CASSQSSGKTYEQYF. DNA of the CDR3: TGCGCCAGCAGCCAATCGTCAGGAAAGACCTACGAGCAGTACTTC.